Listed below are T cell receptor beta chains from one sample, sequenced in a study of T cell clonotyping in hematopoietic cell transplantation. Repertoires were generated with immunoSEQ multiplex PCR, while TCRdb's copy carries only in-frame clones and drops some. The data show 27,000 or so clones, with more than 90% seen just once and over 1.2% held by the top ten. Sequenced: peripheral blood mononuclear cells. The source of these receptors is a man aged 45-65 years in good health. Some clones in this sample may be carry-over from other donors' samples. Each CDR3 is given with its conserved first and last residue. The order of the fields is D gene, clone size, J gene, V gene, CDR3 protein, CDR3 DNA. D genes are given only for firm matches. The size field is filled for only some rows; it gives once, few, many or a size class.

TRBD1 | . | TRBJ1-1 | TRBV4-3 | CASSQQQGRGNTEAFF | TGCGCCAGCAGCCAACAACAGGGGAGGGGAAACACTGAAGCTTTCTTT
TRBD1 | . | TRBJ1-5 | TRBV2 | CASRVQGEGQPQHF | TGTGCCAGCAGAGTACAGGGGGAGGGTCAGCCCCAGCATTTT
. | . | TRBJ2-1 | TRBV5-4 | CASSLQGSSYNEQFF | TGTGCCAGCAGCTTGCAGGGGAGCTCCTACAATGAGCAGTTCTTC
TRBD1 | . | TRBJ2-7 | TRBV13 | CASSLPPGQGIEQYF | TGTGCCAGCAGCTTACCTCCGGGACAGGGGATCGAGCAGTACTTC
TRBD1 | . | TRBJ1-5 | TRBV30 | CAWSMWRHRGLHSNQPQHF | TGTGCCTGGAGTATGTGGCGGCACAGGGGGCTGCATAGCAATCAGCCCCAGCATTTT
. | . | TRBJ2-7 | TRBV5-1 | CASSQSTESYEQYF | TGCGCCAGCAGCCAATCGACAGAATCCTACGAGCAGTACTTC
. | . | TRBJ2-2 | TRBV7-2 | CASSFWGPTGELFF | TGTGCCAGCAGCTTTTGGGGTCCCACCGGGGAGCTGTTTTTT
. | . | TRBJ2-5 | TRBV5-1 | CASSPIGTVQETQYF | TGCGCCAGCAGCCCCATCGGGACGGTACAAGAGACCCAGTACTTC
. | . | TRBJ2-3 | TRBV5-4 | CASSPEQGTDTQYF | TGTGCCAGCAGCCCAGAACAGGGCACAGATACGCAGTATTTT
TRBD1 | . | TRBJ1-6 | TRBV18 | CASSPTDRGTNSPLHF | TGTGCCAGCTCACCCACGGACAGGGGGACCAATTCACCCCTCCACTTT
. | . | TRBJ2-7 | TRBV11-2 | CASSLDSQGSGNFYEQYF | TGTGCCAGCAGCTTAGATAGCCAGGGGAGCGGGAACTTCTACGAGCAGTACTTC
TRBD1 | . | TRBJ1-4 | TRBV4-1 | CASSQPRDRGEKLFF | TGCGCCAGCAGCCAACCCCGGGACAGGGGAGAAAAACTGTTTTTT
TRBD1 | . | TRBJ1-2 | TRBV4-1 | CASSQATGRTIYGYTF | TGCGCCAGCAGCCAAGCGACAGGGAGGACCATCTATGGCTACACCTTC
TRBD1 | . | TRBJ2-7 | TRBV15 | CATSVRQGGEQYF | TGTGCCACCAGCGTACGACAGGGTGGCGAGCAGTACTTC
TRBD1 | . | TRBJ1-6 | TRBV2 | CASFWDPRDRNNSPLHF | TGTGCCAGCTTTTGGGACCCCCGGGACAGGAACAATTCACCCCTCCACTTT
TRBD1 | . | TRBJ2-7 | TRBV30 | CAWSVRGPDEQYF | TGTGCCTGGAGTGTAAGGGGGCCGGACGAGCAGTACTTC
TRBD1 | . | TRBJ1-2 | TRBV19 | CASSIIGTGPYGYTF | TGTGCCAGTAGTATAATCGGGACAGGACCATATGGCTACACCTTC
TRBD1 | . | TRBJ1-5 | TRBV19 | CASSEGQGAWQPQHF | TGTGCCAGTAGTGAGGGACAGGGGGCTTGGCAGCCCCAGCATTTT
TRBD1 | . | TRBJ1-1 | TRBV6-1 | CASISPGTGNTEAFF | TGTGCCAGCATCAGTCCCGGGACAGGGAACACTGAAGCTTTCTTT
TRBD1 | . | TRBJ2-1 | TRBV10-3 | CAISEVRQGSNNEQFF | TGTGCCATCAGTGAGGTCCGACAGGGGAGCAACAATGAGCAGTTCTTC
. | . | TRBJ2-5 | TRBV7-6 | CASSLGGQYQETQYF | TGTGCCAGCAGCTTGGGGGGACAGTACCAAGAGACCCAGTACTTC
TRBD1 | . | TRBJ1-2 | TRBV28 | CASSLTGGLDGYTF | TGTGCCAGCAGTTTGACAGGGGGCTTGGATGGCTACACCTTC
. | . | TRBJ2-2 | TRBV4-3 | CASSREVRTGELFF | TGCGCCAGCAGCAGGGAGGTACGCACCGGGGAGCTGTTTTTT
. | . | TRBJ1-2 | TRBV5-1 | CASSPGTLTNYGYTF | TGCGCCAGCAGCCCTGGGACACTCACAAACTATGGCTACACCTTC
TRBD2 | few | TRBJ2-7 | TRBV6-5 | CASRVAGKYEQYF | TGTGCCAGCAGGGTAGCGGGGAAATACGAGCAGTACTTC
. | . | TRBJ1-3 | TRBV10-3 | CAISAGPGASKLGSGNTIYF | TGTGCCATCAGTGCGGGTCCAGGGGCTTCAAAGCTTGGCTCTGGAAACACCATATATTTT
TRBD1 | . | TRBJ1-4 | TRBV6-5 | CASSYNPRGRNEKLFF | TGTGCCAGCAGTTACAATCCCAGGGGGCGTAATGAAAAACTGTTTTTT
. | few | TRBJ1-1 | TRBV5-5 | CASSPEGMPNTEAFF | TGTGCCAGCAGCCCGGAGGGGATGCCGAACACTGAAGCTTTCTTT
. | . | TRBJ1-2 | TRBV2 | CASTRSPGTYGYTF | TGTGCCAGCACTCGCTCACCGGGGACCTATGGCTACACCTTC
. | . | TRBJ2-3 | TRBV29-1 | CSVARRPEADTQYF | TGCAGCGTTGCCCGACGGCCCGAGGCAGATACGCAGTATTTT
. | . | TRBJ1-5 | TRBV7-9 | CASSFMDGGQPQHF | TGTGCCAGCAGCTTTATGGACGGCGGTCAGCCCCAGCATTTT
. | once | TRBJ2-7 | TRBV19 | CASSTGGGKTPYEQYF | TGTGCCAGTAGTACTGGGGGGGGCAAGACTCCCTACGAGCAGTACTTC
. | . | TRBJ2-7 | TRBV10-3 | CAISVENTEHYF | TGTGCCATCAGTGTAGAGAACACTGAACACTACTTC
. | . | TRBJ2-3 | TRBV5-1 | CASSLLGESDTQYF | TGCGCCAGCAGCTTGCTGGGGGAGTCAGATACGCAGTATTTT
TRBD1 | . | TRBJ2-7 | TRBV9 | CASSVGQGGMYEQYF | TGTGCCAGCAGCGTAGGACAGGGGGGTATGTACGAGCAGTACTTC
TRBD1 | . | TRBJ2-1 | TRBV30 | CAWSLKGGQGISASLNEQFF | TGTGCCTGGAGTTTGAAGGGGGGACAGGGTATATCGGCCTCATTGAATGAGCAGTTCTTC
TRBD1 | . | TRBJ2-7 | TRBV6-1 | CASSRDRTYEQYF | TGTGCCAGCAGCCGGGACAGGACATACGAGCAGTACTTC
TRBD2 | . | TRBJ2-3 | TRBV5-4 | CASSRGPAGADTQYF | TGTGCCAGCAGCCGTGGCCCCGCGGGGGCAGATACGCAGTATTTT
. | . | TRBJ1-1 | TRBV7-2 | CASSLFPAGMNTEAFF | TGTGCCAGCAGCTTATTTCCCGCAGGCATGAACACTGAAGCTTTCTTT
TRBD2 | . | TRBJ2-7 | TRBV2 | CASRNSGTSGYEQYF | TGTGCCAGCAGAAACTCCGGGACTAGCGGGTACGAGCAGTACTTC
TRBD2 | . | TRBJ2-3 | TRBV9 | CASSDTTGLAGLSTDTQYF | TGTGCCAGCAGCGACACAACGGGACTAGCGGGGCTAAGCACAGATACGCAGTATTTT
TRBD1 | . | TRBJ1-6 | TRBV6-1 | CGVWDRGFSSPLHF | TGTGGAGTATGGGACAGGGGATTTAGCTCACCCCTCCACTTT